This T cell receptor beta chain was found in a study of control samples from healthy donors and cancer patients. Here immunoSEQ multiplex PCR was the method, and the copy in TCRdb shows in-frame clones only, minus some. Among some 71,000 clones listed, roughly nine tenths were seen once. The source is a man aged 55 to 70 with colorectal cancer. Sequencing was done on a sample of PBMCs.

Here the CDR3 DNA reads TGTGCCAGCAGCCAAGAGTTAGGGACTAGCGGGCCCTACGAGCAGTACTTC. This sequence encodes CASSQELGTSGPYEQYF. The chain joins TRBV4-2 to TRBJ2-7; 12 positions agree with TRBD2. The germline V gene encodes CDR1 LGHNA and CDR2 YNFKEQ. J lost 2 bases, V lost 0 bases, and 5 bases had no gene match. The CDR3 length is 17 residues.